Following are 30 T cell receptor beta chains from one sample sequenced in a study of T cell repertoires in cytomegalovirus infection. These receptors' antigens are unknown. TCRdb fed the reads into MiXCR, producing one record per CDR3 protein. In the table there are approximately 990,000 distinct CDR3 sequences, around 32% of which are singletons. The specimen comprised cultured CD8+ T cells from PBMCs, sampled from culture after CMV antigen stimulation. The origin of the receptors is a human donor in good health (CMV status not recorded). Some clones in this sample may be carry-over from other donors' samples.

This rearrangement joins TRBV7-6 to TRBJ2-3; D remains ambiguous. CDR3 length: 12 amino acids. CDR1 is SGHVS, CDR2 FNYEAQ, per germline. V lost 9 bases and J lost 2, with 9 bases in between. In DNA form, the CDR3 reads TGTGCCAGAAGCCCATCCACAGATACGCAGTATTTT. Its translation: CARSPSTDTQYF.

This rearrangement joins TRBV29-1 to TRBJ2-6; D may be TRBD2 (5 bases). This CDR3 is built from 16 residues. Between the trimmed V and J ends, which lost 0 bases and 0 bases, there was a span of 9 bases. Germline CDR1 and CDR2: SQVTM and ANQGSEA. The CDR3 is CSVEERGLSGANVLTF. The CDR3 DNA reads TGCAGCGTTGAAGAACGAGGACTCTCTGGGGCCAACGTCCTGACTTTC.

The J gene is TRBJ1-2, the V gene TRBV25-1; D may be TRBD1 (5 bases). CDR1 and CDR2 from the germline V gene are MGHDK and SYGVNS. CDR3 length: 10 residues. The V and J ends lost 7 bases and 8 bases respectively, with 8 bases between them. DNA for the CDR3: TGTGCCAGCAATCAGGGAGGCTACACCTTC. Amino acid sequence: CASNQGGYTF.

The rearrangement joins TRBV5-1 to TRBJ2-3, with 14 bases identical to TRBD2. From germline, CDR1 is SGHRS and CDR2 YFSETQ. The V segment lost 4 bases and the J segment 2 bases; nucleotides outside the gene matches: 6. The CDR3 runs to 17 residues. CDR3 sequence: CASSVRTSGGTTDTQYF. The CDR3 coding sequence is TGCGCCAGCAGCGTGCGGACTAGCGGGGGGACCACAGATACGCAGTATTTT.

This clonotype turned up a few times. The rearrangement uses TRBV10-1 and TRBJ1-1; no clear D gene. This CDR3 has 17 amino acids. V was trimmed by 0 bases and J by 0 bases, leaving 14 bases between them. In germline, CDR1 is WNHNN, CDR2 SYGVQD (reference sequence). The CDR3 region is CASSESVRRVMNTEAFF. DNA for the CDR3: TGCGCCAGCAGTGAGTCGGTTCGGCGGGTAATGAACACTGAAGCTTTCTTT.

Remarks on this clonotype: One end of the junction does not line up with germline, which may come from a read error. This chain uses TRBV19 with TRBJ2-5; D unresolved. The CDR3 runs to 15 residues. Germline CDR1 LNHDA, CDR2 SQIVND (reference sequence). CDR3 region: CTSSIWHTYQETQYF. DNA of the CDR3: TGTACCAGTAGTATTTGGCATACGTACCAAGAGACCCAGTACTTC.

A few counts support this clonotype. The J gene is TRBJ2-7, the V gene TRBV6-2 or TRBV6-3; tentative D call: TRBD1 (6 bases). V lost 5 bases and J 5 bases, leaving 13 bases between the germline ends. Germline CDR1 is MNHEY and CDR2 is SVGEGT. The CDR3 runs 13 residues. The CDR3 loop is CASSTMDSNEQYV. The CDR3 DNA sequence: TGTGCCAGCAGTACTATGGACAGTAACGAGCAGTACGTC.

The J gene is TRBJ1-5, the V gene TRBV5-1; D remains unclear. The CDR3 has 16 residues. V was trimmed by 0 bases and J by 0 bases, leaving 10 bases between them. CDR1 is SGHRS, CDR2 YFSETQ, per germline. The CDR3 bases are TGCGCCAGCAGCTTGGAAGGCCAGAATAGCAATCAGCCCCAGCATTTT. The encoded protein is CASSLEGQNSNQPQHF.

There are a few counts of this clonotype. The chain employs TRBV12-3 or TRBV12-4 and TRBJ2-3; 9 nucleotides agree with TRBD2. The ends lost 6 bases at V and 2 bases at J; junction bases unmatched: 6. The CDR3 is 15 amino acids. This chain's CDR3 is CASSPTSGPTDTQYF. In nucleotides, the CDR3 is TGTGCCAGCAGCCCTACTAGCGGGCCCACAGATACGCAGTATTTT.

This clonotype was observed a handful of times. The chain links TRBV28 to TRBJ2-7, with a tentative D call TRBD1 (8 bases). This CDR3 has 14 amino acids. Per the germline V gene, CDR1 is MDHEN and CDR2 is SYDVKM. In DNA form, the CDR3 reads TGTGCCAGCACCGACAGGGGAGGGAGCTACGAGCAGTATGTC. This gives the protein CASTDRGGSYEQYV.

This clonotype occurred once. The chain combines TRBV2 with TRBJ1-2; no reliable D call. Germline V gene sequence: CDR1 SNHLY, CDR2 FYNNEI. The length of the CDR3 is 13 residues. The ends were cut back, 5 bases at V and 4 bases at J, with 11 bases in the middle. The CDR3 protein is CASSIGVIYGYTF. CDR3 DNA: TGTGCCAGCAGTATTGGGGTAATCTATGGCTACACCTTC.

This clonotype was observed a single time. The chain joins TRBV29-1 to TRBJ1-2, with 8 bases fitting TRBD1. The CDR3 runs 13 residues. CDR1 is SQVTM and CDR2 is ANQGSEA in the germline V gene. The trim removed 6 bases at V and 4 bases at J, leaving 7 bases unmatched. The CDR3 reads CSVDRGQGYGYTF. DNA for the CDR3: TGCAGCGTCGACAGGGGCCAGGGCTATGGCTACACCTTC.

This chain connects TRBV19 to TRBJ1-2; the match to TRBD1 covers 7 bases. The CDR3 extends over 12 amino acids. The germline V gene encodes CDR1 LNHDA and CDR2 SQIVND (reference sequence). J lost 4 bases, V lost 8 bases, and 4 bases had no gene match. The CDR3 DNA sequence: TGTGCCAGTGCCCGGGACAGCTATGGCTACACCTTC. Translating gives CASARDSYGYTF.

Concerning this clonotype: The junction does not match germline at one end; this may be a read error. The chain uses TRBV6-1 and TRBJ2-3; maybe TRBD1 (6 bases). The length of the CDR3 is 11 residues. Germline values: CDR1 MNHNS, CDR2 SASEGT. For the CDR3, the DNA is TGTGCCAACAGTTTTCGACAGGTGCAGTATTTT. Protein: CANSFRQVQYF.

This clonotype was seen at least ten times. The chain couples TRBV7-3 to TRBJ2-3, with 8 bases fitting TRBD2. Germline CDR1 reads SGHTA; CDR2 reads FQGTGA. J was trimmed by 2 bases and V by 5 bases; bases with no gene match: 15. The CDR3 sequence is 18 residues long. This CDR3 reads CASSLNGGGYASTDTQYF. CDR3 nucleotides: TGTGCCAGCAGCCTGAATGGCGGGGGGTACGCCTCCACAGATACGCAGTATTTT.

This clonotype was counted at least ten times. The V gene is TRBV7-2, the J gene TRBJ1-1; D unclear. Germline values: CDR1 SGHTA, CDR2 FQGNSA. The ends were cut back, 5 bases at V and 10 bases at J, with 14 bases in the middle. This CDR3 is built from 12 residues. The CDR3: CASSPHLAGAFF. DNA for the CDR3: TGTGCCAGCAGCCCCCACCTGGCAGGAGCTTTCTTT.

The chain recombines TRBV28 with TRBJ2-3; D unresolved. Trimming cost V 1 base and J 3 bases, with 14 bases left between them. Germline-derived CDR1 and CDR2 are MDHEN and SYDVKM. The CDR3 totals 16 residues. The CDR3 region is CASSLYGRDWTDTQYF. In DNA form, the CDR3 reads TGTGCCAGCAGTTTATATGGTCGTGATTGGACAGATACGCAGTATTTT.

V is TRBV19 and J is TRBJ2-3; 10 bases are a match to TRBD1. V lost 4 bases to trimming and J lost 3 bases; unmatched junction nucleotides: 10. The CDR3 covers 17 residues. Per germline, CDR1 LNHDA and CDR2 SQIVND (reference sequence). Here the CDR3 DNA reads TGTGCCAGTAGTAGATACGACAGGGGGCCGAGGACAGATACGCAGTATTTT. It yields the protein CASSRYDRGPRTDTQYF.

This chain uses TRBV15 with TRBJ2-7, with a tentative D call TRBD2 (5 bases). Germline V gene data show CDR1 as LNHNV and CDR2 as YYDKDF (reference sequence). The CDR3 has 12 residues. V was shortened by 8 bases and J by 2 bases, with 10 bases between the two germline ends. The DNA of the CDR3 is TGTGCCACCCGGGGTGGACCCTACGAGCAGTACTTC. Translated: CATRGGPYEQYF.

This clonotype was observed a few times. The J gene is TRBJ2-7, the V gene TRBV5-6; D is uncertain. The CDR3 is 16 residues long. Looked up from germline, CDR1 is SGHDT and CDR2 is YYEEEE. V was trimmed by 1 base and J by 3 bases, leaving 17 bases between them. The CDR3 coding sequence is TGTGCCAGCAGCTTGACTGAAATTCAGACCTTCTACGAGCAGTACTTC. It encodes CASSLTEIQTFYEQYF.

This clonotype has a count of ten or more. The gene calls are TRBV7-2 and TRBJ2-3; TRBD2 matches at 7 bases. This CDR3 is built from 20 residues. Germline trimming cut 1 base from V and 8 bases from J; bases unmatched to any gene: 24. From germline, CDR1 is SGHTA and CDR2 FQGNSA. In nucleotides, the CDR3 is TGTGCCAGCAGCTTAGAAGGGACCCAACTTATCAGATACGGGGAGGGTACGCAGTATTTT. Translation gives CASSLEGTQLIRYGEGTQYF.

This clonotype was counted between two and nine times. The CDR3 DNA follows: TGTGCCAGCAGACCCGCCGGGGGGCCCTCAGGCTATGGCTACACCTTC. Translating it yields CASRPAGGPSGYGYTF. The rearrangement links TRBV2 to TRBJ1-2, with D perhaps matching TRBD1 (6 bases). V gave up 6 bases and J gave up 4 bases, with 21 bases separating them. The CDR3 spans 16 residues. Germline values: CDR1 SNHLY, CDR2 FYNNEI.

The chain couples TRBV5-6 to TRBJ1-4; D is ambiguous. Trimming left V 4 bases short and J 12 bases short, with 16 bases between. CDR1 SGHDT and CDR2 YYEEEE come from the germline V gene. The CDR3 is 13 residues long. The CDR3 nucleotides read TGTGCCAGCAGCCCTGACACAGCGGTGCAACTGTTTTTT. The encoded protein is CASSPDTAVQLFF.

J is TRBJ1-6 and V is TRBV6-1, with 8 bases that match TRBD1. This CDR3 has 16 amino acids. Germline assignment: CDR1 MNHNS and CDR2 SASEGT. The J segment lost 6 bases and the V segment lost 6 bases, leaving 10 bases of the junction unmatched. The CDR3 region is CASRTGTGDFNSPLHF. The CDR3 DNA sequence: TGTGCCAGCAGAACCGGGACAGGAGACTTTAATTCACCCCTCCACTTT.

This clonotype was picked up many times. The rearrangement joins TRBV7-6 to TRBJ2-2; D is ambiguous. Per the germline V gene, CDR1 is SGHVS and CDR2 is FNYEAQ. This CDR3 is 13 amino acids long. Trimming shortened V by 5 bases and J by 8 bases, and 12 bases separated the two germline ends. The CDR3 DNA sequence: TGTGCCAGCAGCGAACTCTCTGCTGGGGAGCTGTTTTTT. Its protein product is CASSELSAGELFF. The full variable domain, its missing parts supplied by reference TRBV7-6 and TRBJ2-2, is GAGVSQSPRYKVTKRGQDVALRCDPISGHVSLYWYRQALGQGPEFLTYFNYEAQQDKSGLPNDRFSAERPEGSISTLTIQRTEQRDSAMYRCASSELSAGELFFGEGSRLTVL.

The genes are TRBV28 and TRBJ1-6; D not resolved. Trimming cost V 2 bases and J 13 bases, with 24 bases left between them. This CDR3 spans 17 amino acids. CDR1 MDHEN and CDR2 SYDVKM come from the germline V gene. The CDR3 region has the DNA TGTGCCAGCAGTTTAAAATCTTGGGTCGACTTTCCGCGGCCCCTCCACTTT. Encoded protein: CASSLKSWVDFPRPLHF.

This clonotype was counted a few times. The chain combines TRBV29-1 with TRBJ1-2; the D is unclear. The V and J ends lost 5 bases and 0 bases respectively, with 7 bases between them. The CDR3 runs 12 residues. In germline, CDR1 is SQVTM, CDR2 ANQGSEA. CDR3 coding DNA: TGCAGCGTTATATCCACTAACTATGGCTACACCTTC. Its translation is CSVISTNYGYTF.

This clonotype was recorded at least ten times. J is TRBJ1-1 and V is TRBV7-8; 9 bases agree with TRBD1. J was trimmed by 4 bases and V by 6 bases; bases with no gene match: 12. The CDR3 is made up of 16 amino acids. Germline values: CDR1 SGHVS, CDR2 FQNEAQ. Here the CDR3 reads CASRGTIPGQGTEAFF. CDR3 nucleotide sequence: TGTGCCAGCAGAGGGACGATCCCGGGACAGGGCACTGAAGCTTTCTTT.

There are a few counts of this clonotype. The chain has TRBV7-9 and TRBJ1-4; D is ambiguous. Trimming removed 5 bases from V and 0 bases from J, with 4 bases in between. The length of the CDR3 is 13 residues. CDR1 is SEHNR and CDR2 is FQNEAQ in the germline V gene (reference sequence). CDR3 loop: CASSRATNEKLFF. CDR3 DNA: TGTGCCAGCAGCCGTGCAACTAATGAAAAACTGTTTTTT.

The J gene is TRBJ1-5, the V gene TRBV2, with TRBD1 as a possible D gene (5 bases). This CDR3 has 13 amino acids. Germline loops: CDR1 SNHLY, CDR2 FYNNEI. The V gene lost 1 base and the J gene lost 5 bases, with 6 bases spanning the gap. The CDR3 DNA follows: TGTGCCAGCAGTGAAGGGGGGGATCAGCCCCAGCATTTT. Translation: CASSEGGDQPQHF. Together with reference TRBV2 and TRBJ1-5, the CDR3 gives the full variable domain: EPEVTQTPSHQVTQMGQEVILRCVPISNHLYFYWYRQILGQKVEFLVSFYNNEISEKSEIFDDQFSVERPDGSNFTLKIRSTKLEDSAMYFCASSEGGDQPQHFGDGTRLSIL.